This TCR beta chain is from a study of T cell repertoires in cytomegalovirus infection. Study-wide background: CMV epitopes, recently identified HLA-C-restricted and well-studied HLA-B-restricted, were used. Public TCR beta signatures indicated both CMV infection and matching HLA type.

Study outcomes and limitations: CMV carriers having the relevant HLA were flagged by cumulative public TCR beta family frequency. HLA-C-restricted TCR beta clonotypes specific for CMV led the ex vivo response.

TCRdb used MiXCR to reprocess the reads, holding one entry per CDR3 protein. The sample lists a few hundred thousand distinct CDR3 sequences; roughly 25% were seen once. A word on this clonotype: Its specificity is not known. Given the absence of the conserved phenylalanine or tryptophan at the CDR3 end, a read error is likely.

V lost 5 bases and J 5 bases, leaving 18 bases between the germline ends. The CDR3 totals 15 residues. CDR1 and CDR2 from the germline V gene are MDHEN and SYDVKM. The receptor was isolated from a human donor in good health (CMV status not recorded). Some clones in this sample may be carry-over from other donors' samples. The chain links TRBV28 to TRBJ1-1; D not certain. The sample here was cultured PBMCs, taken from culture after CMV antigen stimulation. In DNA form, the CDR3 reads TGTGCCAGCAGTCCCTCCGGGGTCCCTCGGACTGAAGCTTTCCTT. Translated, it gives CASSPSGVPRTEAFL.